The next 13 T cell receptor beta chains were all read from a single sample in a study of CD8 T cells in Susac syndrome. When the RNA was reverse transcribed, random hexamers were used with an input of roughly 0.45 to 1 ug. Via MiXCR, TCRdb re-called the immunoSEQ multiplex PCR reads, giving one row per CDR3 protein. The table shows tens of thousands of distinct CDR3 sequences, with 90% to 95% occurring only once. The sample taken for sequencing was CD8+ T cells from PBMCs. The receptors were sampled from a human donor in good health.

The chain employs TRBV13 and TRBJ2-2; D is unresolved. Trimming removed 5 bases from V and 4 bases from J, with 14 bases in between. Germline CDR1 reads PRHDT; CDR2 reads FYEKMQ (reference sequence). The CDR3 spans 15 residues. The CDR3 loop is CASSPPGRSTGELFF. The CDR3 DNA is TGTGCCAGCAGCCCTCCCGGTAGATCCACCGGGGAGCTGTTTTTT.

The V and J genes are TRBV19 and TRBJ1-5, with a weak D call TRBD1 (5 bases). The germline gives CDR1 LNHDA, CDR2 SQIVND (reference sequence). This CDR3 comprises 15 residues. V was cut by 3 bases and J by 2 bases, with 11 bases left in between. This chain's CDR3 is CASSMGDLRNQPQHF. The CDR3 DNA reads as TGTGCCAGTAGTATGGGGGATCTTCGCAATCAGCCCCAGCATTTT.

The chain links TRBV9 to TRBJ1-2; the D is unclear. V was clipped by 3 bases and J by 3 bases, with 15 bases between them. The CDR3 runs to 15 residues. In germline, CDR1 is SGDLS, CDR2 YYNGEE. In DNA, the CDR3 is TGTGCCAGCAGCGCGTCAGCGTCGAGGGACTATGGCTACACCTTC. Translating it yields CASSASASRDYGYTF.

The chain carries TRBV20-1 and TRBJ1-2; possible D gene TRBD1, 5 bases. The CDR3 spans 13 residues. Trimming took off 0 bases at V and 8 bases at J, with 13 bases between the two ends. CDR1 and CDR2 from the germline V gene are DFQATT and SNEGSKA (reference sequence). CDR3 in DNA: TGCAGTGCTAGAGACCCATGGGGGGAGGGCTACACCTTC. It translates to CSARDPWGEGYTF.

This clonotype was seen once. The chain carries TRBV20-1 and TRBJ2-7; 7 bases fit TRBD2. The J segment lost 0 bases and the V segment lost 5 bases, leaving 10 bases of the junction unmatched. The CDR3 runs 15 residues. Germline V gene data show CDR1 as DFQATT and CDR2 as SNEGSKA (reference sequence). CDR3 DNA sequence: TGCAGTGCTTCGCCGGGGGAGGGTAACTCCTACGAGCAGTACTTC. Translating it yields CSASPGEGNSYEQYF.

The chain combines TRBV11-2 with TRBJ2-7, with D possibly matching TRBD2 (5 bases). CDR3 length: 12 amino acids. Germline V gives CDR1 SGHAT, CDR2 FQNNGV. V was clipped by 5 bases and J by 5 bases, with 10 bases between them. The CDR3 loop is CASSLRTDEQYF. CDR3 coding DNA: TGTGCCAGCAGCCTCCGGACTGACGAGCAGTACTTC.

CDR3 region: CASSQAPGQGDYGYTF. CDR3 nucleotides: TGTGCCAGCAGTCAAGCCCCGGGACAGGGTGACTATGGCTACACCTTC. This chain joins TRBV7-9 and TRBJ1-2, with 9 bases fitting TRBD1. The length of the CDR3 is 16 residues. After removal of 6 bases from V and 3 bases from J, the junction contained 11 bases not matched to a gene. The germline gives CDR1 SEHNR, CDR2 FQNEAQ (reference sequence).

This clonotype was seen a few times. This sequence joins TRBV7-9 and TRBJ1-1; 8 bases are a match to TRBD1. Trimming cost V 0 bases and J 5 bases; bases outside gene matches: 5. The germline V gene encodes CDR1 SEHNR and CDR2 FQNEAQ (reference sequence). This CDR3 has 15 amino acids. CDR3 sequence (DNA): TGTGCCAGCAGCTTAGCTCAGGGGGCAGGGACTGAAGCTTTCTTT. The encoded protein is CASSLAQGAGTEAFF. Full variable domain (remainder filled in from reference TRBV7-9 and TRBJ1-1): DTGVSQNPRHKITKRGQNVTFRCDPISEHNRLYWYRQTLGQGPEFLTYFQNEAQLEKSRLLSDRFSAERPKGSFSTLEIQRTEQGDSAMYLCASSLAQGAGTEAFFGQGTRLTVV.

The V gene is TRBV7-9, the J gene TRBJ2-4; D possibly matches TRBD1 or TRBD2 (5 bases each). The V end lost 5 bases, the J end lost 8 bases, and 22 bases lay between the germline ends. The CDR3 consists of 16 residues. In germline, CDR1 is SEHNR, CDR2 FQNEAQ (reference sequence). The CDR3 protein is CASSRADTRDRDIQYF. DNA for the CDR3: TGTGCCAGCAGCCGAGCGGACACTCGAGATAGGGACATTCAGTACTTC.

V and J are TRBV6-1 and TRBJ1-5; D unresolved. V lost 7 bases to trimming and J lost 3 bases, with 22 bases between them. The CDR3 contains 17 residues. Germline CDR1 MNHNS, CDR2 SASEGT. The CDR3 spells CASTIRVRGRNNQPQHF. Written as DNA, the CDR3 is TGTGCCAGCACCATAAGGGTCCGGGGTCGGAACAATCAGCCCCAGCATTTT.

The chain is built from TRBV12-3 or TRBV12-4 and TRBJ2-1, with TRBD2 matching 13 bases. V lost 7 bases to trimming and J lost 4 bases; unmatched junction nucleotides: 7. The CDR3 is 16 amino acids. CDR3 DNA: TGTGCCAGCATTCCTAGACTAGCGGGGGGTTACAATGAGCAGTTCTTC. It translates to CASIPRLAGGYNEQFF.

The V gene is TRBV6-1, the J gene TRBJ1-1, with 7 positions matching TRBD1. Trimming removed 7 bases from V and 5 bases from J; junction bases left unmatched: 19. The CDR3 is 17 residues long. Germline V lookup: CDR1 MNHNS, CDR2 SASEGT. The CDR3 loop reads CASTPGRIRGELTEAFF. The CDR3, as DNA: TGTGCCAGCACTCCGGGTCGGATCAGGGGGGAATTAACTGAAGCTTTCTTT.

This rearrangement joins TRBV7-9 to TRBJ2-7; D may be TRBD1 (5 bases). CDR3 length: 13 residues. V lost 6 bases, J lost 11 bases, and 20 bases lay in between. Germline lookup yields CDR1 SEHNR and CDR2 FQNEAQ (reference sequence). This chain's CDR3 is CASRGVRSSMEYF. The CDR3 coding sequence is TGTGCCAGCAGAGGGGTCAGGAGTTCGATGGAGTACTTC.